In its sample, the clone carrying this TCR beta chain was seen once. Its target is not known. Sequencing used immunoSEQ multiplex PCR; TCRdb keeps in-frame clones, though not all of them. The sample consists of over 70,000 clones, around 85% of them appearing once. The sample originates from a study of T cell responses to AZD1222 COVID-19 vaccine. Looked up from germline, CDR1 is SGHVS and CDR2 is FQNEAQ. This CDR3 is built from 15 residues. The ends were cut back, 4 bases at V and 5 bases at J, with 14 bases in the middle. Study-wide findings and caveats: Epitopes outside B.1.351 and B.1.1.7 mutated regions reportedly drew nearly half of spike TCRs. Clonal diversity was possibly underestimated, and white British individuals and females predominated among donors.

The source material was peripheral blood, sampled on day 0 of AZD1222 vaccination. This clonotype originated in an adult in good health. V usage is TRBV7-8 and J usage is TRBJ1-4; no reliable D call. The CDR3 loop reads CASSWLPTSNEKLFF. The CDR3 coding sequence is TGTGCCAGCAGCTGGTTGCCAACCTCCAATGAAAAACTGTTTTTT. Using reference TRBV7-8 and TRBJ1-4 for the parts outside the CDR3, the full variable domain is GAGVSQSPRYKVAKRGQDVALRCDPISGHVSLFWYQQALGQGPEFLTYFQNEAQLDKSGLPSDRFFAERPEGSVSTLKIQRTQQEDSAVYLCASSWLPTSNEKLFFGSGTQLSVL.